Each of the 26 T cell receptor beta chains below was sequenced from the same sample in a study of blood T cells in healthy people across ages. Through a sample-barcoded 5' primer and a J-beta primer mix, a second PCR was run for about 6 to 12 cycles. TCRdb processed the 5' RACE reads anew with MiXCR; each CDR3 protein has one entry. The profile covers 920,000 or so distinct CDR3 sequences, with over 35% appearing a single time and around 18% taken by the ten largest. The sample consisted of blood. These receptors originate from a woman aged 55-69 years in good health.

The CDR3 protein is CASSLEGTGPGEAFF. CDR3 in DNA: TGTGCCAGCAGCTTAGAGGGGACAGGGCCGGGAGAGGCTTTCTTT. This chain joins TRBV7-9 and TRBJ1-1, with 9 bases lining up with TRBD1. This CDR3 is 15 amino acids long. Germline CDR1 reads SEHNR; CDR2 reads FQNEAQ (reference sequence). The V segment lost 1 base and the J segment 11 bases; nucleotides outside the gene matches: 11.

V and J are TRBV7-2 and TRBJ2-1; 7 nucleotides line up with TRBD2. Unmatched junction bases numbered 11, after V lost 1 base and J lost 2 bases. CDR1 is SGHTA, CDR2 FQGNSA, per germline. This CDR3 has 18 amino acids. DNA for the CDR3: TGTGCCAGCAGCTTAGACGGTCTGCGGGAGATAACCTACAATGAGCAGTTCTTC. This codes for CASSLDGLREITYNEQFF.

The J gene is TRBJ2-1, the V gene TRBV18; D is possibly TRBD1 or TRBD2 (5 bases each). CDR3 length: 13 amino acids. Germline V gene sequence: CDR1 KGHSH, CDR2 LQKENI. V lost 10 bases, J lost 10 bases, and 20 bases lay in between. This CDR3 is CATSPLRGAEQFF. CDR3 DNA: TGTGCCACTTCACCACTGAGGGGAGCGGAGCAGTTCTTC.

This clonotype was counted only a few times. This chain joins TRBV28 and TRBJ2-7, with 7 bases aligning to TRBD1. Per the germline V gene, CDR1 is MDHEN and CDR2 is SYDVKM. The ends lost 6 bases at V and 0 bases at J; junction bases unmatched: 5. The CDR3 spans 14 residues. CDR3 loop: CASSRQGPSYEQYF. The CDR3 region has the DNA TGTGCCAGCAGCCGACAGGGTCCCTCCTACGAGCAGTACTTC.

V is TRBV29-1 and J is TRBJ2-3; D unclear. CDR1 and CDR2 (germline): SQVTM, ANQGSEA. V was shortened by 1 base and J by 8 bases, with 10 bases between the two germline ends. The CDR3 has 12 residues. In DNA, the CDR3 is TGCAGCGTTGAAGCTCCGGGCGGTACGCAGTATTTT. Its protein is CSVEAPGGTQYF.

The rearrangement joins TRBV27 to TRBJ2-7; D unresolved. The CDR3 contains 15 residues. Germline lookup yields CDR1 MNHEY and CDR2 SMNVEV (reference sequence). Trimming took 5 bases from V and 3 from J, leaving 17 bases between them. In DNA, the CDR3 is TGTGCCAGCAGTCCCAACAGTCCCTCGCGCTACGAGCAGTACTTC. Residues: CASSPNSPSRYEQYF.

This clonotype was seen more than once but under ten times. V and J are TRBV20-1 and TRBJ2-7, with D possibly TRBD2 on 6 matching bases. From germline, CDR1 is DFQATT and CDR2 SNEGSKA (reference sequence). The CDR3 runs 14 residues. Trimming left V 6 bases short and J 3 bases short, with 18 bases between. DNA for the CDR3: TGCAGTGCACGGAGGGATCCCATGGACTACGAGCAGTACTTC. Translating gives CSARRDPMDYEQYF.

This clonotype was recorded only once. V is TRBV7-2 and J is TRBJ2-4, with D unresolved. V lost 5 bases and J 13 bases, leaving 15 bases between the germline ends. This CDR3 region has 12 residues. Germline V CDR1 and CDR2: SGHTA, FQGNSA. CDR3 residues: CASSPSLFEQYF. For the CDR3, the DNA is TGTGCCAGCAGCCCCTCTCTATTTGAGCAGTACTTC.

The chain links TRBV6-2 or TRBV6-3 to TRBJ2-1; the D gene could be TRBD1 or TRBD2 (5 bases each). The CDR3 contains 17 residues. Germline V gene data show CDR1 as MNHEY and CDR2 as SVGEGT. V was pared by 7 bases and J by 8 bases, with 27 bases between. The CDR3 sequence: CASTNPGLASKPHEQFF. CDR3 nucleotides: TGTGCCAGCACCAATCCGGGGCTGGCTAGTAAGCCACATGAGCAGTTCTTC.

In DNA, the CDR3 is TGTGCCAGCAGTGAAGGCCCTGGTGCGGACCTCAGGCGGCCCCAGCATTTT. Translated, it gives CASSEGPGADLRRPQHF. This chain joins TRBV6-1 and TRBJ1-5; D gene unclear. The length of the CDR3 is 17 residues. Trimming took 1 base from V and 9 from J, leaving 22 bases between them. Per the germline V gene, CDR1 is MNHNS and CDR2 is SASEGT.

The chain has TRBV20-1 and TRBJ2-7, with TRBD2 identical over 8 bases. Germline loops: CDR1 DFQATT, CDR2 SNEGSKA (reference sequence). J gave up 0 bases and V 0 bases, and 7 bases lay outside the gene matches. CDR3 size: 16 residues. The CDR3 protein is CSARDSISGTSYEQYF. The CDR3 bases are TGCAGTGCTAGAGATAGCATTAGCGGGACCTCCTACGAGCAGTACTTC.

This sequence joins TRBV6-5 and TRBJ2-7; 9 nucleotides line up with TRBD2. The CDR3 is 13 residues long. The germline CDR1 and CDR2 sequences are MNHEY and SVGAGI. V shed 2 bases and J 12 bases; nucleotides not matched to a gene: 8. This chain's CDR3 is CASSYEASGALYF. CDR3 in DNA: TGTGCCAGCAGTTACGAGGCTAGCGGGGCCCTGTACTTC.

V usage is TRBV28 and J usage is TRBJ2-7; perhaps TRBD1 as D (6 bases). Germline CDR1 is MDHEN and CDR2 is SYDVKM. V lost 6 bases, J lost 3 bases, and 15 bases lay in between. The length of the CDR3 is 14 residues. Here the CDR3 reads CASRNRDNLYEQYF. The CDR3 DNA follows: TGTGCCAGCAGAAACCGGGACAACCTCTACGAGCAGTACTTC.

This sequence joins TRBV19 and TRBJ2-2; 7 bases fit TRBD2. V was clipped by 4 bases and J by 4 bases; unmatched bases: 3. CDR3 length equals 14 residues. From germline, CDR1 is LNHDA and CDR2 SQIVND (reference sequence). The chain's CDR3 is CASSKGEGTGELFF. In DNA, the CDR3 is TGTGCCAGTAGTAAAGGGGAGGGCACCGGGGAGCTGTTTTTT.

The chain recombines TRBV10-2 with TRBJ2-5; TRBD2 aligns across 7 bases. CDR3 length: 15 amino acids. Germline CDR1 reads WSHSY; CDR2 reads SAAADI. After removal of 3 bases from V and 5 bases from J, the junction contained 9 bases not matched to a gene. Here the CDR3 reads CASSDSAGGSETQYF. Written as DNA, the CDR3 is TGCGCCAGCAGTGACTCGGCTGGCGGGAGTGAGACCCAGTACTTC.

The CDR3 protein is CASSFSNGYTF. The CDR3 nucleotides are TGTGCCAGCAGTTTCTCTAATGGCTACACCTTC. The chain has TRBV28 and TRBJ1-2; D is ambiguous. Trimming stripped 3 bases from V and 6 bases from J, with 5 bases between. There are 11 residues in the CDR3. Germline loops: CDR1 MDHEN, CDR2 SYDVKM.

The genes are TRBV6-5 and TRBJ2-6; D possibly corresponds to TRBD1 (6 bases). The CDR3 extends over 16 amino acids. Per the germline V gene, CDR1 is MNHEY and CDR2 is SVGAGI. V was cut by 6 bases and J by 2 bases, with 14 bases left in between. DNA of the CDR3: TGTGCCAGCAGGAGGCTACAGGGAGCTGGGGCCAACGTCCTGACTTTC. It encodes CASRRLQGAGANVLTF.

The V gene is TRBV3-1, the J gene TRBJ2-1, with 7 bases that match TRBD2. J lost 6 bases, V lost 4 bases, and 21 bases had no gene match. The CDR3 covers 19 residues. CDR1 and CDR2 (germline): LGHDT, YNNKEL (reference sequence). The CDR3 region is CASSLKQGFWEGHFNEQFF. DNA of the CDR3: TGTGCCAGCAGCCTCAAGCAGGGTTTCTGGGAGGGCCACTTCAATGAGCAGTTCTTC.

This rearrangement joins TRBV12-3 or TRBV12-4 to TRBJ2-1, with D maybe TRBD1 (6 bases). This CDR3 comprises 15 residues. The V and J ends lost 6 bases and 1 base respectively, with 13 bases between them. The CDR3 bases are TGTGCCAGCAGGGTACAGGGAGAGTCCTACAATGAGCAGTTCTTC. It codes for CASRVQGESYNEQFF.

This clonotype was seen a few times. The rearrangement uses TRBV29-1 and TRBJ2-7; D uncertain. Germline V CDR1 and CDR2: SQVTM, ANQGSEA. The V gene lost 7 bases and the J gene lost 2 bases, with 9 bases spanning the gap. The CDR3 runs 11 residues. The CDR3 sequence is CSAGPAYEQYF. CDR3 nucleotide sequence: TGCAGCGCCGGACCGGCCTACGAGCAGTACTTC.

In this sample, this clonotype turned up once. The chain carries TRBV21-1 and TRBJ2-4; the D call of TRBD2 is as the table states it, not checked on the DNA. The J call may not be correct, given that the DNA end is closer to TRBJ2-7. TRBV21-1 is recorded as a pseudogene. The CDR3 has 18 amino acids. CDR3 residues: CASSEEERRREVYYEQYF. DNA of the CDR3: TGTGCCAGCAGCGAAGAGGAAAGGCGGCGGGAGGTTTACTACGAGCAGTACTTC.

This chain's CDR3 is CASSLTGRWGLAGGPRDTQYF. The CDR3 DNA reads as TGTGCCAGCAGTTTGACAGGGCGCTGGGGACTAGCGGGAGGGCCAAGAGATACGCAGTATTTT. The chain employs TRBV28 and TRBJ2-3; 16 nucleotides line up with TRBD2. The trim removed 3 bases at V and 5 bases at J, leaving 17 bases unmatched. Germline CDR1 and CDR2: MDHEN and SYDVKM. There are 21 residues in the CDR3. The whole variable domain, remainder taken from reference TRBV28 and TRBJ2-3, is DVKVTQSSRYLVKRTGEKVFLECVQDMDHENMFWYRQDPGLGLRLIYFSYDVKMKEKGDIPEGYSVSREKKERFSLILESASTNQTSMYLCASSLTGRWGLAGGPRDTQYFGPGTRLTVL.

The chain joins TRBV25-1 to TRBJ1-5; D not certain. The CDR3 extends over 15 amino acids. Germline V gene data show CDR1 as MGHDK and CDR2 as SYGVNS. Trimming shortened V by 1 base and J by 11 bases, and 18 bases separated the two germline ends. The CDR3 here is CASSEWKGGRWTQHF. The CDR3 bases are TGTGCCAGCAGTGAATGGAAGGGCGGCCGCTGGACCCAGCATTTT.

V usage is TRBV4-1 and J usage is TRBJ2-7; 11 nucleotides agree with TRBD2. The CDR3 is 17 residues long. Trimming removed 0 bases from V and 1 base from J; junction bases left unmatched: 5. Germline V CDR1 and CDR2: MGHRA, YSYEKL. The CDR3 loop is CASSQEGTSGRSYEQYF. The CDR3 nucleotides read TGCGCCAGCAGCCAAGAAGGGACTAGCGGAAGGTCCTACGAGCAGTACTTC.

The chain recombines TRBV21-1 with TRBJ2-7. TRBV21-1 is an annotated pseudogene. This CDR3 is built from 14 residues. The CDR3: CASNTGGCAYEQYF. Here the CDR3 DNA reads TGTGCCAGCAACACAGGGGGGTGCGCCTACGAGCAGTACTTC.

V and J are TRBV20-1 and TRBJ1-5; the D is unclear. Germline loops: CDR1 DFQATT, CDR2 SNEGSKA (reference sequence). Trimming took off 2 bases at V and 3 bases at J, with 14 bases between the two ends. The CDR3 totals 15 residues. The CDR3 protein is CSARNPGRNNQPQHF. The CDR3 region has the DNA TGCAGTGCTAGAAACCCTGGCAGGAACAATCAGCCCCAGCATTTT.